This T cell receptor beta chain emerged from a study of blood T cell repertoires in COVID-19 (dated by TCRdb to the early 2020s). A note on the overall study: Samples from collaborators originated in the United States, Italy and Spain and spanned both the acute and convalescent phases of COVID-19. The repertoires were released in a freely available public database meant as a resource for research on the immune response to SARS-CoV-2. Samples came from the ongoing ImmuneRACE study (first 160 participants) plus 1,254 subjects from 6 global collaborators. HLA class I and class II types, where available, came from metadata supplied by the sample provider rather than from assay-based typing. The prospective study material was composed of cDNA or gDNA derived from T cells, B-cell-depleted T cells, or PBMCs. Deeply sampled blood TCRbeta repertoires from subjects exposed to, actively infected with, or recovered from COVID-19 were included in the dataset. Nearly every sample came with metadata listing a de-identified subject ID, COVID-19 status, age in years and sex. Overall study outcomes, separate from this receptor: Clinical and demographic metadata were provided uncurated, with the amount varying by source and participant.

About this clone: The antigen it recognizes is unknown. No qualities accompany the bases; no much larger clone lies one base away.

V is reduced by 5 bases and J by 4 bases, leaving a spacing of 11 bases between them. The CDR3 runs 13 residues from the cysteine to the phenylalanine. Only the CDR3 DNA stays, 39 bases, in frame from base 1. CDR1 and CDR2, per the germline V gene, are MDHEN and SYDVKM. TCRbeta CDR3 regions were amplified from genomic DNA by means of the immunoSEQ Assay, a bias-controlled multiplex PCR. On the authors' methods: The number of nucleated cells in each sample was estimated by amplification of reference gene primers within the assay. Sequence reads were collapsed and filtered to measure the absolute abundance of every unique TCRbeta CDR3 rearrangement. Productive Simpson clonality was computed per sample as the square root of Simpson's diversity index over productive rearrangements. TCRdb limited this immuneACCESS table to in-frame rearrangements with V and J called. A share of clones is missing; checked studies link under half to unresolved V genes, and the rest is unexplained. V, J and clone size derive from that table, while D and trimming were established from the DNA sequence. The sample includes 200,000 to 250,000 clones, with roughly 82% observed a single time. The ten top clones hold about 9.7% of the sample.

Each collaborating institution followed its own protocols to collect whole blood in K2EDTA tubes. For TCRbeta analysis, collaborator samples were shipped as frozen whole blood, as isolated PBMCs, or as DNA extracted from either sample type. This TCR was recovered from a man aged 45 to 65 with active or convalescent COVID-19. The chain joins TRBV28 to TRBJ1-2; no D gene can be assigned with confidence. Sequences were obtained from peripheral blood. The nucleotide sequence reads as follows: TGTGCCAGCAGTCCTCTAGATCTCTATGGCTACACCTTC. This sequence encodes CASSPLDLYGYTF.